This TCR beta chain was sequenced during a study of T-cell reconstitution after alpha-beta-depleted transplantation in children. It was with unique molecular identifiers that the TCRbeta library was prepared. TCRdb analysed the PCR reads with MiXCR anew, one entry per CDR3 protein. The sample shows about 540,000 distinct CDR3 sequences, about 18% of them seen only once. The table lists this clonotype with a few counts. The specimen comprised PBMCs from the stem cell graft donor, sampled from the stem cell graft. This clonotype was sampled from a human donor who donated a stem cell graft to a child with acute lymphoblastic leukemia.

CDR3 nucleotides: TGTGCCAGCAGCCCCGAGGACAGGCAAGCTTTCTTT. The encoded protein is CASSPEDRQAFF. J is TRBJ1-1 and V is TRBV7-9, with 7 bases matching TRBD1. J gave up 9 bases and V 5 bases, and 6 bases lay outside the gene matches. The CDR3 is made up of 12 amino acids. Germline values: CDR1 SEHNR, CDR2 FQNEAQ (reference sequence). The full variable domain, its missing parts supplied by reference TRBV7-9 and TRBJ1-1, is DTGVSQNPRHKITKRGQNVTFRCDPISEHNRLYWYRQTLGQGPEFLTYFQNEAQLEKSRLLSDRFSAERPKGSFSTLEIQRTEQGDSAMYLCASSPEDRQAFFGQGTRLTVV.